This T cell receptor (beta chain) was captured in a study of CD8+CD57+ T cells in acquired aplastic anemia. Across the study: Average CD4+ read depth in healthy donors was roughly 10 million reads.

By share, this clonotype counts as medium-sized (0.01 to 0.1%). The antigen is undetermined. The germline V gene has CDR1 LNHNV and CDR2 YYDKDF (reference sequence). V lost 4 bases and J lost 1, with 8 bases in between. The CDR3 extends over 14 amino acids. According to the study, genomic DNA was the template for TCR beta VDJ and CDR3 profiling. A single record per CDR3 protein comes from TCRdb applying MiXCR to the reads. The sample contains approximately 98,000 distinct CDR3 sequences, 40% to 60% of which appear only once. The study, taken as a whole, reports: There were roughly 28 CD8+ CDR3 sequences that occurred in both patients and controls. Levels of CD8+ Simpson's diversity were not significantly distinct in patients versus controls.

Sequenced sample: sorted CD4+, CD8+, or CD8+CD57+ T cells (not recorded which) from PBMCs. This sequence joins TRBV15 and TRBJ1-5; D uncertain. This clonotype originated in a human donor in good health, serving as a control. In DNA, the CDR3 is TGTGCCACCAGCAATGGGGAAAGCAATCAGCCCCAGCATTTT. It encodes CATSNGESNQPQHF. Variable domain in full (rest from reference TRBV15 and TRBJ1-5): DAMVIQNPRYQVTQFGKPVTLSCSQTLNHNVMYWYQQKSSQAPKLLFHYYDKDFNNEADTPDNFQSRRPNTSFCFLDIRSPGLGDTAMYLCATSNGESNQPQHFGDGTRLSIL.